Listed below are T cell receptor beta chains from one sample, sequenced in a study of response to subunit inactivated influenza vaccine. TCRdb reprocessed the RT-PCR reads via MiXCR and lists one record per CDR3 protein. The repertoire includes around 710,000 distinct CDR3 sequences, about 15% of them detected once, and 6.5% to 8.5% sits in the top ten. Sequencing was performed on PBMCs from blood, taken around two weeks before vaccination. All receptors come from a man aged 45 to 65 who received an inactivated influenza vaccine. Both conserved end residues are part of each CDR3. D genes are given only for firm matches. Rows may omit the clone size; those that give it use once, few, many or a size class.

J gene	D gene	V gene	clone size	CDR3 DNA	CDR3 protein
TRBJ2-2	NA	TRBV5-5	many	TGTGCCAGCAGCTTGGGACGACTCAACACCGGGGAGCTGTTTTTT	CASSLGRLNTGELFF
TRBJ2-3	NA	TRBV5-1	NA	TGCGCCAGCAGCTTGGAGGCTAGAACAGATACGCAGTATTTT	CASSLEARTDTQYF
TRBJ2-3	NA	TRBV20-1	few	TGCAGTGCTAGAGATCTGAGCGGGAGCACAGATACGCAGTATTTT	CSARDLSGSTDTQYF
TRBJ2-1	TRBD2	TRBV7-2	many	TGTGCCAGCAGCTTAGTTCCCCGGACTAGCGGGGGCAAGGGGTGGTTCTTC	CASSLVPRTSGGKGWFF
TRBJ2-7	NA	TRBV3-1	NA	TGTGCCAGCAGTCCTGGGGGCGCGAGGTACGAGCAGTACTTC	CASSPGGARYEQYF
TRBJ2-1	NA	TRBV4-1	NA	TGCGCCAGCAGCCAGAGCGCGGGACAGCCTTACAATGAGCAGTTCTTC	CASSQSAGQPYNEQFF
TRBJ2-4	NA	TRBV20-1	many	TGCAGTGCTAGAGATATAATTCTAGCCAAAAACATTCAGTACTTC	CSARDIILAKNIQYF
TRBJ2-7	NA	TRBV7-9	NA	TGTGCCAGCAGCTTAGCCTCCACCTACGAGCAGTACTTC	CASSLASTYEQYF
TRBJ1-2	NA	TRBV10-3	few	TGTGCCATCAGTGCTGGGGTCGGGTATGGCTACACCTTC	CAISAGVGYGYTF
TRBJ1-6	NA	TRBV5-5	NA	TGTGCCAGCAGCTTCGACGTTTCACCCCTCCACTTT	CASSFDVSPLHF
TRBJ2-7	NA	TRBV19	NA	TGTGCCAGTAGTATGGACTCGTACTCCTACGATCAGTACTTC	CASSMDSYSYDQYF
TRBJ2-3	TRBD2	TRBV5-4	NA	TGTGCCAGCAGCCTAACTAGCGGGGGGACGACAACAGATACGCAGTATTTT	CASSLTSGGTTTDTQYF
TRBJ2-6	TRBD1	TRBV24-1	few	TGTGCCACCAGTGATTCCGGGACAGGGGCTGGGGCCAACGTCCTGACTTTC	CATSDSGTGAGANVLTF
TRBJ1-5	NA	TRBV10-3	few	TGTGCCACCTCTGACACCCGGAGGGATCAGCCCCAGCATTTT	CATSDTRRDQPQHF
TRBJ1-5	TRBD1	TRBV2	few	TGTGCCAGCAGTTTGACAGGGGGCGTAAGCAATCAGCCCCAGCATTTT	CASSLTGGVSNQPQHF
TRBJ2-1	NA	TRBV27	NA	TGTGCCAGCAGTTTATCACAGGAGAATGAGCAGTTCTTC	CASSLSQENEQFF
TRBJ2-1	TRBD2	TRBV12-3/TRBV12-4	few	TGTGCCAGCAGTTTCCAGCGGGAGGGCAGTGAGCAGTTCTTC	CASSFQREGSEQFF
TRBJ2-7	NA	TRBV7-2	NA	TGTGCCAGCAGCTTAGCCTCACAGGACTCCTACGAGCAGTACTTC	CASSLASQDSYEQYF
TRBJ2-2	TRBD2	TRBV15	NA	TGTGCCACCAGCAGAACTCGGAGTGTAGCGGGAGTATACACCGGGGAGCTGTTTTTT	CATSRTRSVAGVYTGELFF
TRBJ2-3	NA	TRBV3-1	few	TGTGCCAGCAGCCCCTCAGGGGTCAGCACAGATACGCAGTATTTT	CASSPSGVSTDTQYF
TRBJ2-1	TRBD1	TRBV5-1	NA	TGCGCCAGCAGCGGGGGACAGGGCTATGAGCAGTTCTTC	CASSGGQGYEQFF
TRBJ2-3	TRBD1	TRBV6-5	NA	TGTGCCAGCAGTTACGTCTCCCGGCCGGGACAGGGGACAGATACGCAGTATTTT	CASSYVSRPGQGTDTQYF
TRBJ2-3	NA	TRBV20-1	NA	TGCAGTGCTAGCGACCGGGACTCGAGCACAGATACGCAGTATTTT	CSASDRDSSTDTQYF
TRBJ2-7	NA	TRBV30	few	TGTGCCTGGAGTCGGGGAGATCTCTACGAGCAGTACTTC	CAWSRGDLYEQYF
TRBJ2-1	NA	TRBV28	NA	TGTGCCAGCAGCCCCACTGCCTACAATGAGCAGTTCTTC	CASSPTAYNEQFF
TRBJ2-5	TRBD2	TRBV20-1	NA	TGCAGTGCCCCTCATCGGGGGGAATCCCAAGAGACCCAGTACTTC	CSAPHRGESQETQYF
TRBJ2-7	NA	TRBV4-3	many	TGCGCCAGCAGCCAAGCTGAAGGTGACTACGAGCAGTACTTC	CASSQAEGDYEQYF
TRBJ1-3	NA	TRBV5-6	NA	TGTGCCAGCAGCCAGACCTGGGCCAACACCATATATTTT	CASSQTWANTIYF
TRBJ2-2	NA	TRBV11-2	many	TGTGCCAGCAGCTCAATTCTTGGGAACACCGGGGAGCTGTTTTTT	CASSSILGNTGELFF
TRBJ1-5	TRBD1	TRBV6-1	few	TGTGCCAGCAGACCCGAACAGGGGATTAGCAATCAGCCCCAGCATTTT	CASRPEQGISNQPQHF
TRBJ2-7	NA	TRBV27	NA	TGTGGGCAGGGCTTCTCCTACGAGCAGTACTTC	CGQGFSYEQYF
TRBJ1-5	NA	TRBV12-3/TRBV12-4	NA	TGTGCCAGCAGTTTTAATGGGGGGGGGCAGCCCCAGCATTTT	CASSFNGGGQPQHF
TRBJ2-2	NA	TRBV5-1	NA	TGCGCCAGCACTTCCATCCCCTTACCTAACACCGGGGAGCTGTTTTTT	CASTSIPLPNTGELFF
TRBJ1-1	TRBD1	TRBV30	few	TGTGCCTGGGGGGGACAGATCACTGAAGCTTTCTTT	CAWGGQITEAFF
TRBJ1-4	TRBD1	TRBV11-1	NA	TGTGCCAGCAGCCTACCGAATCCCGAGACAGGGAAGCATGAAAAACTGTTTTTT	CASSLPNPETGKHEKLFF
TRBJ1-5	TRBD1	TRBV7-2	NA	TGTGCCAGCAGCATAGGACAGGGGATTCAGCCCCAGCATTTT	CASSIGQGIQPQHF
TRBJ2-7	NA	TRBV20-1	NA	TGCAGTGCTAGTCCCAGGGTGAACTACGAGCAGTACTTC	CSASPRVNYEQYF
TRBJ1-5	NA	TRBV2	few	TGTGCCAGCAGTGACACAGGGCCTAATCAGCCCCAGCATTTT	CASSDTGPNQPQHF
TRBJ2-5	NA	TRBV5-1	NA	TGCGCCAGCAGCTTGACAGGGAGCAAACAAGAGACCCAGTACTTC	CASSLTGSKQETQYF
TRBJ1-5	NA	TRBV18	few	TGTGCCAGCTCACCACAGGACCATAGCAATCAGCCCCAGCATTTT	CASSPQDHSNQPQHF
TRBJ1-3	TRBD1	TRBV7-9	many	TGTGCCAGCAGCGACCCGGGACAGGGCCATGGAAACACCATATATTTT	CASSDPGQGHGNTIYF
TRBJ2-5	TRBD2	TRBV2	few	TGTGCCAGCACCGGGGAGGGTCGGGAGACCCAGTACTTC	CASTGEGRETQYF
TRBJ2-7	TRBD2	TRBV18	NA	TGTGCCAGCTCACCGGCCGGGACTAGCGGGAGGGCCGTCTCCTACGAGCAGTACTTC	CASSPAGTSGRAVSYEQYF
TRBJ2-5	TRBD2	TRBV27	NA	TGTGCCAGCAGTTCCCTCGGAGCGGGAAGGGAGACCCAGTACTTC	CASSSLGAGRETQYF
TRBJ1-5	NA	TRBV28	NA	TGTGCCAGCAGTTTACCTGGGGGCCTTCAGCCCCAGCATTTT	CASSLPGGLQPQHF
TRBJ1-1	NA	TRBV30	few	TGTGCCTGGAGTGTACAATTGGCTGAAGCTTTCTTT	CAWSVQLAEAFF
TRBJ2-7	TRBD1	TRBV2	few	TGTGCCAGCACTAGGGACAGGGGGCGGTACGAGCAGTACTTC	CASTRDRGRYEQYF
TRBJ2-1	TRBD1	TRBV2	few	TGTGCCAGCAGTTCAACAGGGGCCAATGAGCAGTTCTTC	CASSSTGANEQFF
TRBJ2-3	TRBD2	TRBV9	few	TGTGCCAGCAGCGGCGTAGCGGGGTTAGATACGCAGTATTTT	CASSGVAGLDTQYF